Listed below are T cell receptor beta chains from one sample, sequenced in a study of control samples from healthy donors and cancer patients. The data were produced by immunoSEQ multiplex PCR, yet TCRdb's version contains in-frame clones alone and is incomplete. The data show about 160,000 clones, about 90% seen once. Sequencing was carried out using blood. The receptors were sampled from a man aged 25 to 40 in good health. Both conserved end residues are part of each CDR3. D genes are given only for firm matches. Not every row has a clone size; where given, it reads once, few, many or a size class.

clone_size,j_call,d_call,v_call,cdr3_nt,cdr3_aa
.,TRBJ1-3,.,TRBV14,TGTGCCAGCAGCCCCAGAGAGGGAATTGGAAACACCATATATTTT,CASSPREGIGNTIYF
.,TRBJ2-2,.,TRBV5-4,TGTGCCAGCAGCCAAAAGAACACCGGGGAGCTGTTTTTT,CASSQKNTGELFF
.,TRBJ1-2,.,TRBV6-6,TGTGCCAGCAGTTACCCGAGCGGGAATCGTGATGGCTACACCTTC,CASSYPSGNRDGYTF
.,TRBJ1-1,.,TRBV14,TGTGCCAGCAGCCAAGTCTCCCCGGGTCTTAACACTGAAGCTTTCTTT,CASSQVSPGLNTEAFF
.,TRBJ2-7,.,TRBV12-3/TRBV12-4,TGTGCCAGCAGTTTTAATAGCTACGAGCAGTACTTC,CASSFNSYEQYF
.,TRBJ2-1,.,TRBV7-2,TGTGCCAGCAGCCTGAAATCCGGGACTCTCTTCTTGGAGCAGTTCTTC,CASSLKSGTLFLEQFF
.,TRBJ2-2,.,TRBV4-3,TGCGCCAGCAGCTCAGGGGACACCGGGGAGCTGTTTTTT,CASSSGDTGELFF
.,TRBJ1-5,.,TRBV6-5,TGTGCCAGCCGCCGACAGCTGAATCAGCCCCAGCATTTT,CASRRQLNQPQHF
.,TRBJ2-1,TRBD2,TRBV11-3,TGTGCCAGCAGCCCCTCCGGACTAGCGGGTTACCAGCAGTTCTTC,CASSPSGLAGYQQFF
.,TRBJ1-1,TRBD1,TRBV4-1,TGCGCCAGCAGCGGCAGACAGGGGAACACTGAAGCTTTCTTT,CASSGRQGNTEAFF
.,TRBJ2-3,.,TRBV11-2,TGTGCCAGCAGCTTATGGGTCCCTGACACGCAGTATTTT,CASSLWVPDTQYF
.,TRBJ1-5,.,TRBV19,TGTGCCATCGGGTGCAATCAGCCCCAGCATTTT,CAIGCNQPQHF
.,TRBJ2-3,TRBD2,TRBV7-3,TGTGCCAGCAGCACGAGGGCCAGCGGGATAGATACGCAGTATTTT,CASSTRASGIDTQYF
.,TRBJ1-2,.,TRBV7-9,TGTGCCAGCAGCTTAGAACCCCTGTATGGCTACACCTTC,CASSLEPLYGYTF
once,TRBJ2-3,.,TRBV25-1,TGTGCCAGCAGTGCCATACTAGGAGATACGCAGTATTTT,CASSAILGDTQYF
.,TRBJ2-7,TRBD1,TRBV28,TGTGCCATCACAGGGGTAGGACTTCACGAGCAGTACTTC,CAITGVGLHEQYF
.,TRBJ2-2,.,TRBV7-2,TGTGCCAGCAGCTTAATGCAAATGAACACCGGGGAGCTGTTTTTT,CASSLMQMNTGELFF
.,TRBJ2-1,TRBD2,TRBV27,TGTGCCAGCTGCAGGCGGGGGGTCCTTTACAATGAGCAGTTCTTC,CASCRRGVLYNEQFF
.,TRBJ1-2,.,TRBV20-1,TGCAGCCTTGGACGAGCTCATGGCTACACCTTC,CSLGRAHGYTF
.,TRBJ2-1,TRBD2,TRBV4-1,TGCGCCAGCAGCCCCATAGGGATAGCGGGGGGGAATGAGCAGTTCTTC,CASSPIGIAGGNEQFF